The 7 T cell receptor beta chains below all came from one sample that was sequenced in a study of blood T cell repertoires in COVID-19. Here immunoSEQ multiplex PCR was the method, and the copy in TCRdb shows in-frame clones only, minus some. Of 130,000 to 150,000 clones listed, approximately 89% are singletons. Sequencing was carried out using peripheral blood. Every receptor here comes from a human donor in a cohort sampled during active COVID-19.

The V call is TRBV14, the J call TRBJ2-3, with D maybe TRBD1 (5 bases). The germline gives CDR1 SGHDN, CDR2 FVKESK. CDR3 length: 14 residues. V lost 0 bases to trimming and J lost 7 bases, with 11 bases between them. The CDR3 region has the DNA TGTGCCAGCAGCCAAGATAGGGGTATGAATACGCAGTATTTT. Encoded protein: CASSQDRGMNTQYF.

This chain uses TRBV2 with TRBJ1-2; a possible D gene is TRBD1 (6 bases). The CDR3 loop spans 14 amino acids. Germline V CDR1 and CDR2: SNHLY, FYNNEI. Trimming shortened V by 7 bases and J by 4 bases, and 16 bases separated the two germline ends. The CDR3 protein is CASNPSGVVYGYTF. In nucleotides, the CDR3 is TGTGCCAGCAACCCGTCAGGGGTGGTCTATGGCTACACCTTC. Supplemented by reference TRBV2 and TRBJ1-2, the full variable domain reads EPEVTQTPSHQVTQMGQEVILRCVPISNHLYFYWYRQILGQKVEFLVSFYNNEISEKSEIFDDQFSVERPDGSNFTLKIRSTKLEDSAMYFCASNPSGVVYGYTFGSGTRLTVV.

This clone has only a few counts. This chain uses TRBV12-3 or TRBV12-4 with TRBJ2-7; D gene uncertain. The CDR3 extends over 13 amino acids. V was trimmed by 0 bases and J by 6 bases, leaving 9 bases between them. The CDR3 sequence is CASSLAVRSEQYF. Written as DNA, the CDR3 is TGTGCCAGCAGTTTAGCGGTGAGGAGCGAGCAGTACTTC.

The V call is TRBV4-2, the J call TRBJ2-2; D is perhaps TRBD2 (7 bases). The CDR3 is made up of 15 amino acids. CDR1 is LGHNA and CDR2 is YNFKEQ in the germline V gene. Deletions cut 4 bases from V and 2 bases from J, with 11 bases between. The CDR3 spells CASSLGGLNTGELFF. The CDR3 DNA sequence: TGTGCCAGCAGCCTGGGGGGGCTTAACACCGGGGAGCTGTTTTTT.

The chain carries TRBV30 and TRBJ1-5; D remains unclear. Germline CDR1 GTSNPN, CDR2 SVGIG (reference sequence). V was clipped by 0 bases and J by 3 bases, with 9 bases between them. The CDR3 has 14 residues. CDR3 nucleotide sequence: TGTGCCTGGAGTGTTTTGGCTCACAATCAGCCCCAGCATTTT. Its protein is CAWSVLAHNQPQHF.

The CDR3 bases are TGCGCCAGCAGCTTCACAGGGGACTACGAGCAGTACTTC. Its protein product is CASSFTGDYEQYF. The V gene is TRBV5-1, the J gene TRBJ2-7, with 7 bases identical to TRBD1. The CDR3 consists of 13 residues. V lost 2 bases and J lost 3; bases outside the gene matches: 2. Per germline, CDR1 SGHRS and CDR2 YFSETQ.

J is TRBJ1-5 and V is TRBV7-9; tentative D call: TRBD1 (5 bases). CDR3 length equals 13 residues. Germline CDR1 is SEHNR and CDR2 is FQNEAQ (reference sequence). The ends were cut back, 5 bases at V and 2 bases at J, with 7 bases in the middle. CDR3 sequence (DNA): TGTGCCAGCAGCCGGGGGGGCAATCAGCCCCAGCATTTT. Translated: CASSRGGNQPQHF. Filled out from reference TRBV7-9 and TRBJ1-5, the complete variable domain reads DTGVSQNPRHKITKRGQNVTFRCDPISEHNRLYWYRQTLGQGPEFLTYFQNEAQLEKSRLLSDRFSAERPKGSFSTLEIQRTEQGDSAMYLCASSRGGNQPQHFGDGTRLSIL.